A selection of T cell receptor beta chains follows, all from one sample in a study of cytomegalovirus exposure and HLA in healthy donors. Assay: immunoSEQ multiplex PCR; the TCRdb copy retains only in-frame clones and omits some. The sample spans roughly 120,000 clones; the ten largest clones claim about 2%. Source material: PBMCs. The receptor source for this set is a man aged 35 to 55 in good health and CMV-seronegative. CDR3s include the opening cysteine and the closing phenylalanine or tryptophan. Each record gives: J gene, D gene, V gene, CDR3 protein, CDR3 DNA. D genes are given only for firm matches.

j_gene: TRBJ2-5
d_gene: TRBD2
v_gene: TRBV6-6
CDR3aa: CASVISGRRETQYF
CDR3nt: TGTGCCAGCGTGATTAGCGGGAGGCGAGAGACCCAGTACTTC

j_gene: TRBJ2-7
d_gene: -
v_gene: TRBV28
CDR3aa: CASSLQGSLSYEQYF
CDR3nt: TGTGCCAGCAGTTTGCAGGGTTCCTTATCCTACGAGCAGTACTTC

j_gene: TRBJ1-1
d_gene: -
v_gene: TRBV2
CDR3aa: CASSRPSGDAEAFF
CDR3nt: TGTGCCAGCAGTCGGCCTTCCGGAGACGCTGAAGCTTTCTTT

j_gene: TRBJ2-7
d_gene: TRBD1
v_gene: TRBV27
CDR3aa: CASSSRVVQGVYEQYF
CDR3nt: TGTGCCAGCAGTTCTCGAGTTGTACAGGGGGTCTACGAGCAGTACTTC

j_gene: TRBJ2-3
d_gene: -
v_gene: TRBV6-1
CDR3aa: CASSLDTAPTDTQYF
CDR3nt: TGTGCCAGCAGTTTAGATACAGCACCCACAGATACGCAGTATTTT

j_gene: TRBJ1-2
d_gene: TRBD1
v_gene: TRBV2
CDR3aa: CASLDREGYGYTF
CDR3nt: TGTGCCAGCTTGGACAGGGAAGGCTATGGCTACACCTTC

j_gene: TRBJ2-1
d_gene: TRBD2
v_gene: TRBV6-5
CDR3aa: CASSRGRASENEQFF
CDR3nt: TGTGCCAGCAGTCGCGGGAGGGCCTCAGAAAATGAGCAGTTCTTC

j_gene: TRBJ2-5
d_gene: TRBD1
v_gene: TRBV7-9
CDR3aa: CASSFPIPTGQGSETQYF
CDR3nt: TGTGCCAGCAGCTTCCCTATACCAACGGGACAGGGATCAGAGACCCAGTACTTC

j_gene: TRBJ2-6
d_gene: TRBD2
v_gene: TRBV4-2
CDR3aa: CASSQEAFLAGGSGANVLTF
CDR3nt: TGTGCCAGCAGCCAAGAAGCTTTCCTAGCGGGAGGGTCGGGGGCCAACGTCCTGACTTTC

j_gene: TRBJ2-7
d_gene: -
v_gene: TRBV20-1
CDR3aa: CSVEGDHEQYF
CDR3nt: TGCAGTGTTGAGGGGGACCACGAGCAGTACTTC

j_gene: TRBJ1-2
d_gene: TRBD1
v_gene: TRBV5-4
CDR3aa: CASSIDRGNYGYTF
CDR3nt: TGTGCCAGCAGCATAGACAGGGGGAACTATGGCTACACCTTC

j_gene: TRBJ1-5
d_gene: TRBD1
v_gene: TRBV2
CDR3aa: CAIADREDQPQHF
CDR3nt: TGTGCCATCGCGGACAGGGAAGATCAGCCCCAGCATTTT

j_gene: TRBJ2-1
d_gene: TRBD2
v_gene: TRBV5-1
CDR3aa: CASRTGLAGVSYNEQFF
CDR3nt: TGCGCCAGCAGAACCGGACTAGCGGGAGTATCCTACAATGAGCAGTTCTTC

j_gene: TRBJ2-2
d_gene: TRBD2
v_gene: TRBV11-2
CDR3aa: CASRNGLAGIIGELFF
CDR3nt: TGTGCCAGCAGAAACGGACTAGCGGGAATTATCGGGGAGCTGTTTTTT

j_gene: TRBJ2-2
d_gene: -
v_gene: TRBV6-5
CDR3aa: CASRTGPGRTGELFF
CDR3nt: TGTGCCAGCAGGACCGGGCCGGGGAGGACCGGGGAGCTGTTTTTT

j_gene: TRBJ1-1
d_gene: -
v_gene: TRBV6-1
CDR3aa: CASNRLLNTEAFF
CDR3nt: TGTGCCAGCAATAGATTACTGAACACTGAAGCTTTCTTT

j_gene: TRBJ2-3
d_gene: -
v_gene: TRBV5-6
CDR3aa: CASTQVPGLNRDTQYF
CDR3nt: TGTGCCAGCACCCAAGTACCGGGACTCAACCGAGATACGCAGTATTTT

j_gene: TRBJ2-7
d_gene: TRBD2
v_gene: TRBV2
CDR3aa: CASSPAAGLAGSGKTYEQYF
CDR3nt: TGTGCCAGCAGTCCCGCGGCGGGGCTCGCGGGGAGCGGGAAAACCTACGAGCAGTACTTC

j_gene: TRBJ2-1
d_gene: TRBD2
v_gene: TRBV6-6
CDR3aa: CAEGTTASEQFF
CDR3nt: TGTGCCGAGGGGACTACGGCTAGTGAGCAGTTCTTC

j_gene: TRBJ2-5
d_gene: TRBD1
v_gene: TRBV4-1
CDR3aa: CASSQGGQGSQETQYF
CDR3nt: TGCGCCAGCAGCCAGGGGGGACAGGGCAGCCAAGAGACCCAGTACTTC

j_gene: TRBJ2-5
d_gene: -
v_gene: TRBV4-2
CDR3aa: CASSQEWGLGETQYF
CDR3nt: TGTGCCAGCAGCCAAGAATGGGGCCTCGGAGAGACCCAGTACTTC

j_gene: TRBJ1-2
d_gene: TRBD1
v_gene: TRBV27
CDR3aa: CASSKTGTGGGYTF
CDR3nt: TGTGCCAGCAGTAAAACCGGGACAGGGGGTGGCTACACCTTC

j_gene: TRBJ1-2
d_gene: TRBD1
v_gene: TRBV6-5
CDR3aa: CASSLRTGYGYTF
CDR3nt: TGTGCCAGCAGCCTGCGGACAGGGTATGGCTACACCTTC

j_gene: TRBJ2-7
d_gene: TRBD1
v_gene: TRBV15
CDR3aa: CATSREQGGSYEQYF
CDR3nt: TGTGCCACCAGCAGAGAACAGGGGGGCTCCTACGAGCAGTACTTC

j_gene: TRBJ2-3
d_gene: TRBD2
v_gene: TRBV7-2
CDR3aa: CASSFGGGRADTQYF
CDR3nt: TGTGCCAGCAGCTTTGGGGGAGGGAGGGCAGATACGCAGTATTTT

j_gene: TRBJ1-1
d_gene: -
v_gene: TRBV10-3
CDR3aa: CAIRAAPNTEAFF
CDR3nt: TGTGCCATCAGAGCCGCCCCCAACACTGAAGCTTTCTTT

j_gene: TRBJ2-1
d_gene: -
v_gene: TRBV28
CDR3aa: CASSPRYEQFF
CDR3nt: TGTGCCAGCAGCCCGAGGTATGAGCAGTTCTTC

j_gene: TRBJ2-1
d_gene: TRBD2
v_gene: TRBV5-4
CDR3aa: CASSLADTYNEQFF
CDR3nt: TGTGCCAGCAGCCTAGCGGATACCTACAATGAGCAGTTCTTC

j_gene: TRBJ1-1
d_gene: TRBD1
v_gene: TRBV2
CDR3aa: CASSRDRANTEAFF
CDR3nt: TGTGCCAGCAGTCGGGACAGAGCGAACACTGAAGCTTTCTTT

j_gene: TRBJ2-5
d_gene: -
v_gene: TRBV7-8
CDR3aa: CASSLPGGETQYF
CDR3nt: TGTGCCAGCAGCTTACCCGGGGGTGAGACCCAGTACTTC

j_gene: TRBJ2-1
d_gene: TRBD2
v_gene: TRBV5-6
CDR3aa: CASSFLSGRAGNEQFF
CDR3nt: TGTGCCAGCAGCTTTCTGAGCGGGAGGGCCGGCAATGAGCAGTTCTTC

j_gene: TRBJ2-1
d_gene: TRBD1
v_gene: TRBV5-4
CDR3aa: CASSLPGTGYNEQFF
CDR3nt: TGTGCCAGCAGCTTGCCCGGGACAGGGTACAATGAGCAGTTCTTC

j_gene: TRBJ2-3
d_gene: TRBD2
v_gene: TRBV30
CDR3aa: CAWSLGAAGTDTQYF
CDR3nt: TGTGCCTGGAGTCTCGGGGCAGCGGGAACAGATACGCAGTATTTT

j_gene: TRBJ2-5
d_gene: -
v_gene: TRBV2
CDR3aa: CASSEGQYQETQYF
CDR3nt: TGTGCCAGCAGTGAAGGGCAGTACCAAGAGACCCAGTACTTC

j_gene: TRBJ1-3
d_gene: TRBD1
v_gene: TRBV28
CDR3aa: CASAELGTGGFSGNTIYF
CDR3nt: TGTGCCAGCGCCGAGCTGGGTACAGGGGGGTTCTCTGGAAACACCATATATTTT

j_gene: TRBJ1-4
d_gene: -
v_gene: TRBV28
CDR3aa: CASSQTGQSNEKLFF
CDR3nt: TGTGCCAGCAGTCAAACAGGACAGAGTAATGAAAAACTGTTTTTT

j_gene: TRBJ1-3
d_gene: -
v_gene: TRBV27
CDR3aa: CASSLSSTSGNTIYF
CDR3nt: TGTGCCAGCAGTTTATCTTCTACTTCTGGAAACACCATATATTTT

j_gene: TRBJ1-2
d_gene: -
v_gene: TRBV6-5
CDR3aa: CASRLSPGAPYGYTF
CDR3nt: TGTGCCAGCAGACTATCGCCAGGGGCCCCCTATGGCTACACCTTC

j_gene: TRBJ1-2
d_gene: TRBD1
v_gene: TRBV29-1
CDR3aa: CSVEASSGTAETF
CDR3nt: TGCAGCGTGGAAGCTTCTTCTGGGACAGCGGAGACCTTC

j_gene: TRBJ2-3
d_gene: TRBD2
v_gene: TRBV11-3
CDR3aa: CASSLGGGSVTDTQYF
CDR3nt: TGTGCCAGCAGCTTAGGGGGGGGTAGCGTTACAGATACGCAGTATTTT

j_gene: TRBJ2-2
d_gene: -
v_gene: TRBV18
CDR3aa: CASSPSGTGELFF
CDR3nt: TGTGCCAGCTCACCCAGCGGAACCGGGGAGCTGTTTTTT

j_gene: TRBJ1-1
d_gene: -
v_gene: TRBV7-9
CDR3aa: CASSTAGGITEAFF
CDR3nt: TGTGCCAGCAGCACCGCGGGGGGTATCACTGAAGCTTTCTTT

j_gene: TRBJ2-1
d_gene: TRBD2
v_gene: TRBV7-3
CDR3aa: CASSLNPGGRGLEQFF
CDR3nt: TGTGCCAGCAGCTTAAACCCCGGGGGGAGAGGACTCGAGCAGTTCTTC

j_gene: TRBJ1-1
d_gene: TRBD1
v_gene: TRBV23-1
CDR3aa: CASSPRQGAFAEAFF
CDR3nt: TGCGCCAGCAGTCCACGACAGGGGGCCTTCGCTGAAGCTTTCTTT

j_gene: TRBJ1-5
d_gene: -
v_gene: TRBV19
CDR3aa: CASSRQGQHSNQPQHF
CDR3nt: TGTGCCAGTAGTCGGCAGGGCCAGCATAGCAATCAGCCCCAGCATTTT

j_gene: TRBJ1-1
d_gene: -
v_gene: TRBV29-1
CDR3aa: CSVGRGGTEAFF
CDR3nt: TGCAGCGTGGGGAGGGGGGGCACTGAAGCTTTCTTT

j_gene: TRBJ2-1
d_gene: TRBD1
v_gene: TRBV5-1
CDR3aa: CASSPARGKSLPSEQFF
CDR3nt: TGCGCCAGCAGCCCCGCCAGGGGGAAATCGCTTCCCAGCGAGCAGTTCTTC

j_gene: TRBJ2-7
d_gene: -
v_gene: TRBV6-5
CDR3aa: CASSRPAREPYEQYF
CDR3nt: TGTGCCAGCAGTCGGCCTGCCCGGGAACCCTACGAGCAGTACTTC

j_gene: TRBJ2-1
d_gene: -
v_gene: TRBV6-1
CDR3aa: CASSEPPSSYNEQFF
CDR3nt: TGTGCCAGCAGTGAACCTCCGAGCTCCTACAATGAGCAGTTCTTC

j_gene: TRBJ2-1
d_gene: -
v_gene: TRBV11-3
CDR3aa: CASSSRDGGYNEQFF
CDR3nt: TGTGCCAGCAGCTCCCGGGACGGGGGCTACAATGAGCAGTTCTTC

j_gene: TRBJ1-2
d_gene: TRBD1
v_gene: TRBV7-6
CDR3aa: CASSLTTGGYGYTF
CDR3nt: TGTGCCAGCAGCTTGACTACAGGGGGCTATGGCTACACCTTC

j_gene: TRBJ2-1
d_gene: TRBD1
v_gene: TRBV29-1
CDR3aa: CSVGTGRNEQFF
CDR3nt: TGCAGCGTGGGGACAGGTCGAAATGAGCAGTTCTTC

j_gene: TRBJ2-3
d_gene: TRBD2
v_gene: TRBV4-2
CDR3aa: CASSQTSGRAVDTQYF
CDR3nt: TGTGCCAGCAGTCAAACTAGCGGGAGGGCCGTAGATACGCAGTATTTT

j_gene: TRBJ1-1
d_gene: -
v_gene: TRBV19
CDR3aa: CASSLGAGNTEAFF
CDR3nt: TGTGCCAGTAGTCTAGGGGCAGGGAACACTGAAGCTTTCTTT